In this sample, the clone carrying this TCR beta chain turned up many times. Its antigen is still unknown. The sample comes from a study of neurological immune-mediated disorders. Study conclusions and caveats: Multiple sclerosis was found to have the least TCR clonal expansion, below healthy controls, and HTLV-1-associated myelopathy the most.

Time point in this sample: technical triplicate 2. The cDNA came from 5'RACE with 10-nucleotide random UMIs. Every sequencing run produced over 160 million TCR-beta sequences that came from 15-18 subjects. TCRdb passed the 5' RACE reads through MiXCR, listing each CDR3 protein once. The table lists 25,000 to 35,000 distinct CDR3 sequences, about an eighth of them singletons. The CDR3 consists of 14 residues. The germline V gene has CDR1 MGHDK and CDR2 SYGVNS. Trimming took 2 bases from V and 7 from J, leaving 11 bases between them. This receptor was taken from a female donor with HTLV-1-associated myelopathy (HAM/TSP). The rearrangement uses TRBV25-1 and TRBJ1-4, with TRBD1 as a possible D gene (6 bases). Sequenced: CD4+ T cells from blood. The CDR3 protein is CASSEPGEGEKLFF. In DNA, the CDR3 is TGTGCCAGCAGTGAACCAGGGGAGGGTGAAAAACTGTTTTTT.